The rows below give T cell receptor beta chains drawn from one sample of a study of T cells expressing NK-cell markers. TCRdb reanalyzed the 5' RACE reads, giving one entry per CDR3 protein sequence and no DNA. In total, the table holds over 150,000 distinct CDR3 sequences. The sample consisted of blood T cells: a sorted CD56 or NKG2C T cell subset, CD4+ or CD8+ T cells, or bulk PBMC T cells (not recorded which). These TCRs come from a woman between 50 and 59 years old in good health. Both conserved end residues are part of each CDR3.

TRBV4-1	TRBJ2-3	13	CASSQDWADTQYF
TRBV4-1	TRBJ1-2	14	CASSQDQGTYGYTF
TRBV6-5	TRBJ1-2	13	CASSYSNLGGYTF
TRBV5-1	TRBJ2-7	17	CASSLEGLAGDPYEQYF
TRBV4-1	TRBJ2-1	12	CASSRRGDEQFF
TRBV12-3/TRBV12-4	TRBJ2-2	17	CASSPASSGMNTGELFF
TRBV14	TRBJ2-3	16	CASSQEPSEATDTQYF
TRBV5-1	TRBJ2-7	14	CASSRGLAGDEQYF
TRBV20-1	TRBJ2-3	15	CSADPSERFGDTQYF
TRBV6-5	TRBJ2-5	17	CASSYSRRQPLQETQYF
TRBV9	TRBJ2-3	16	CASSGRTSGRSDTQYF
TRBV12-3/TRBV12-4	TRBJ1-3	11	CASSLGDTIYF
TRBV6-5	TRBJ2-1	12	CASSYSGGPQFF
TRBV12-3/TRBV12-4	TRBJ2-7	15	CASISGTSGTDEQYF
TRBV4-1	TRBJ2-1	15	CASSQEQDYNNEQFF
TRBV15	TRBJ2-2	15	CATRSGTGEAGELFF
TRBV19	TRBJ2-2	16	CASSFRSGRLTGELFF
TRBV24-1	TRBJ1-2	15	CATSDSNRGRRGYTF
TRBV7-9	TRBJ1-1	15	CASSSFPHRAPEAFF
TRBV7-9	TRBJ2-7	15	CASSSTSGILNEQYF
TRBV6-6	TRBJ1-1	16	CASSYSAGAMNTEAFF
TRBV10-3	TRBJ2-3	13	CAISGVSADTQYF
TRBV20-1	TRBJ2-3	13	CSARDRRPATQYF
TRBV5-1	TRBJ2-2	11	CASLGPGELFF
TRBV6-5	TRBJ2-7	13	CASSYSNRREQYF
TRBV5-5	TRBJ2-3	17	CASSLGLGDTYTDTQYF
TRBV4-2	TRBJ1-1	15	CASTGEGYMNTEAFF
TRBV20-1	TRBJ2-3	13	CSARTRTTDTQYF
TRBV7-9	TRBJ2-2	15	CASSSGTGDTGELFF
TRBV14	TRBJ2-7	13	CASRDSGGYEQYF
TRBV2	TRBJ2-7	16	CASSEDGQGGFYEQYF
TRBV24-1	TRBJ2-6	14	CATSTTSGANVLTF
TRBV15	TRBJ2-3	15	CATWGWGTSTDTQYF
TRBV12-3/TRBV12-4	TRBJ2-3	14	CASSFAAQTDTQYF
TRBV29-1	TRBJ2-1	16	CSVEHPGLTLVNEQFF
TRBV7-8	TRBJ2-5	16	CASRTGRAVREETQYF
TRBV2	TRBJ2-1	16	CASSGLGLQGLAEQFF
TRBV5-1	TRBJ2-1	13	CASSSRDYNEQFF
TRBV5-5	TRBJ2-1	16	CASSFPGGGSYNEQFF
TRBV3-1	TRBJ2-7	17	CASSQERGGGSSYEQYF